This TCR beta chain emerged from a study of identical twins. Study observations and caveats: Whereas memory repertoires showed no such difference, abundant cord blood beta clonotypes carried fewer insertions. Invariant T cells like MAIT and iNKT could partly confound the zero-insertion analyses.

On this clonotype itself: Its antigen is not known.

Germline lookup yields CDR1 SGHTA and CDR2 FQGTGA. The CDR3 spans 13 residues. V was shortened by 3 bases and J by 4 bases, with 9 bases between the two germline ends. From the 5' RACE reads, TCRdb called clonotypes with MiXCR, one entry per CDR3 protein. The repertoire holds approximately 140,000 distinct CDR3 sequences, with roughly 3.5% as singletons. The material sequenced was memory T cells sorted from blood. The chain recombines TRBV7-3 with TRBJ1-1, with D unresolved. This TCR came from a man between 18 and 29 years old in good health. For the CDR3, the DNA is TGTGCCAGCAGCTTCCGCGGTATCACTGAAGCTTTCTTT. It specifies CASSFRGITEAFF.